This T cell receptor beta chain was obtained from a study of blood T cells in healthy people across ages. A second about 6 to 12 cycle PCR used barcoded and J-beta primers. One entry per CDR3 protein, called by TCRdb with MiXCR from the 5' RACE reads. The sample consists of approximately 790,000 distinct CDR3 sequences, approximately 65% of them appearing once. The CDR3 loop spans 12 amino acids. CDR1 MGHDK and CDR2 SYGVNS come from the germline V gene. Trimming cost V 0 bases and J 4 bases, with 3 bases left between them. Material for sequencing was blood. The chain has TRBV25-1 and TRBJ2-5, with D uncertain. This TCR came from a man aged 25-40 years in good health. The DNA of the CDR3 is TGTGCCAGCAGTGAATATAGAGAGACCCAGTACTTC. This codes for CASSEYRETQYF.